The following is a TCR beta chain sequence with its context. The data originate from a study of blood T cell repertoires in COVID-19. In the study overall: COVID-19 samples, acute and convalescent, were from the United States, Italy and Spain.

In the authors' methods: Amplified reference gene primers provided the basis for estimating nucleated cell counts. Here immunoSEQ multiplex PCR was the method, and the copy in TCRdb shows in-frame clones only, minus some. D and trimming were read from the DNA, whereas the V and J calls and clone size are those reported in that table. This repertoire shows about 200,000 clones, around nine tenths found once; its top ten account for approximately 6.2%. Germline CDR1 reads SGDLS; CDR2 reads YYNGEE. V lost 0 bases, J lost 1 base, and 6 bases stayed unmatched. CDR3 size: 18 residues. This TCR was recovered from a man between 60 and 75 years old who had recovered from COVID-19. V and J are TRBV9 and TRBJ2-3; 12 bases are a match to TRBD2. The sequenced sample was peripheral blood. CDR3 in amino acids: CASSVASGGALGTDTQYF. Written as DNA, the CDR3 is TGTGCCAGCAGCGTAGCTAGCGGGGGGGCCTTGGGCACAGATACGCAGTATTTT.